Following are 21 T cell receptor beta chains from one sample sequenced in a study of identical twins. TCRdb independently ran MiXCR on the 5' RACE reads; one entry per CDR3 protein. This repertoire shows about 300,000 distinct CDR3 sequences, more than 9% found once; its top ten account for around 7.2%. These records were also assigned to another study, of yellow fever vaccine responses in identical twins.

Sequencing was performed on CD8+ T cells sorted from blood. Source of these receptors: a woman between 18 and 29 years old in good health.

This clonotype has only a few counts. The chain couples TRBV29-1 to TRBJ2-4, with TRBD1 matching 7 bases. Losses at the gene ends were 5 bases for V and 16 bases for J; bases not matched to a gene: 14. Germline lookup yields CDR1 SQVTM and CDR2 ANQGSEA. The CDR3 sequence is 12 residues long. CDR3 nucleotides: TGCAGCGTTCGAGGACAGGACCAAAAGTTATACTTC. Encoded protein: CSVRGQDQKLYF.

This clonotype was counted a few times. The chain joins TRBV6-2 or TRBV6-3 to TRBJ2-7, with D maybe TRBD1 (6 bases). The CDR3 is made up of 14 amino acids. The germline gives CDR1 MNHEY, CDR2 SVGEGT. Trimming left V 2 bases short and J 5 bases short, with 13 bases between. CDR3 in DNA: TGTGCCAGCAGTTACAGTGGCAGGGGCAACGAGCAGTACGTC. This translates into CASSYSGRGNEQYV.

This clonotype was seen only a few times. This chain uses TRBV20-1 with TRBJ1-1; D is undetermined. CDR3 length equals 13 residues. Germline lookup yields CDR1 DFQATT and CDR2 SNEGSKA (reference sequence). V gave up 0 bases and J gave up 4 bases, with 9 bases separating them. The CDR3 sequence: CSARDRGFTEAFF. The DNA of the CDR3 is TGCAGTGCTAGAGACCGTGGGTTCACTGAAGCTTTCTTT.

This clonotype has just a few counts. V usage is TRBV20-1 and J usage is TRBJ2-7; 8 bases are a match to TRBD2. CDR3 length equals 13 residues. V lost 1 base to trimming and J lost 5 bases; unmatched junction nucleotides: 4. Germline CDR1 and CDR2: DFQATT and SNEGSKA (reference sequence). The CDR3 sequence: CSARVLAGHEQYF. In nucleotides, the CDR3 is TGCAGTGCTAGAGTTCTAGCGGGCCACGAGCAGTACTTC.

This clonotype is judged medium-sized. The chain's CDR3 is CASSQEGGQGFETQYF. In nucleotides, the CDR3 is TGTGCCAGCAGCCAAGAGGGGGGACAGGGTTTCGAGACCCAGTACTTC. The chain is built from TRBV4-2 and TRBJ2-5; 9 positions agree with TRBD1. With V trimmed by 0 bases and J by 5 bases, 7 bases remained unmatched. The CDR3 totals 16 residues. The germline V gene has CDR1 LGHNA and CDR2 YNFKEQ.

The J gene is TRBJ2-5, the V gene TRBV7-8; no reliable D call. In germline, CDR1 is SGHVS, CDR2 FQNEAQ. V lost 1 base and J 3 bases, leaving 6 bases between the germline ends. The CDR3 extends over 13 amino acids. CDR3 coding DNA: TGTGCCAGCAGCTTAGTACTAAAAGAGACCCAGTACTTC. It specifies CASSLVLKETQYF.

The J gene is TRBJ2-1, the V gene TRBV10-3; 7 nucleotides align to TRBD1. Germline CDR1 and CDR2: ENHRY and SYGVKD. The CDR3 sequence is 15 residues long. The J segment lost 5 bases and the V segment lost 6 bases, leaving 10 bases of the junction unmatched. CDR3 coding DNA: TGTGCCATCAGGAATGACGACAGGGTGGACAATGAGCAGTTCTTC. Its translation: CAIRNDDRVDNEQFF.

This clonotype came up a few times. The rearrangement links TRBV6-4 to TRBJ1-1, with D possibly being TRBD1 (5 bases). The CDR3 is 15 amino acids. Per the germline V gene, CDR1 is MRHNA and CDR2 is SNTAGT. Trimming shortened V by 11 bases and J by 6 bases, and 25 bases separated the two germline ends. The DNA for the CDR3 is TGTGCCGTATCGGGTCTTTTTTACGGGACTTCTGAAGCTTTCTTT. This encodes CAVSGLFYGTSEAFF.

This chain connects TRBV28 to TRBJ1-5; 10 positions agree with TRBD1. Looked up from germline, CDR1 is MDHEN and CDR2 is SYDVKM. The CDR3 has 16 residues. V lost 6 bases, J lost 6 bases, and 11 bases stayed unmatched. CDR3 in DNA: TGTGCCAGCAGGGCTGTGCTCCGGGACAGGGGTCAGCCCCAGCATTTT. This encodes CASRAVLRDRGQPQHF. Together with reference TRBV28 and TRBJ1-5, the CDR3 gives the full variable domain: DVKVTQSSRYLVKRTGEKVFLECVQDMDHENMFWYRQDPGLGLRLIYFSYDVKMKEKGDIPEGYSVSREKKERFSLILESASTNQTSMYLCASRAVLRDRGQPQHFGDGTRLSIL.

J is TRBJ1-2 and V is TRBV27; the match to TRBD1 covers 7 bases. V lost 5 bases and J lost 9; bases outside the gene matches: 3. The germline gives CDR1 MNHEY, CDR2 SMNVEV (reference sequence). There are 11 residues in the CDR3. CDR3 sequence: CASSPQGSYTF. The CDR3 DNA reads TGTGCCAGCAGTCCACAGGGGAGCTACACCTTC.

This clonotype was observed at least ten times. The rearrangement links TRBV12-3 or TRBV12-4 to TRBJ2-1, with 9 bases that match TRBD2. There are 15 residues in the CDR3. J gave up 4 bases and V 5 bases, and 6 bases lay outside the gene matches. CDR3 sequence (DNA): TGTGCCAGCAGTCCCGCGGGAGGGGTGTACAATGAGCAGTTCTTC. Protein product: CASSPAGGVYNEQFF.

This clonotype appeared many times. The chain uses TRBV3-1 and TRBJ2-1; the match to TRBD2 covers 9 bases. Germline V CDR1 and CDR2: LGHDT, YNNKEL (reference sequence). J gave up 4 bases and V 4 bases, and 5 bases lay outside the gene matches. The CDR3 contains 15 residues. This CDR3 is CASSPGLAVYNEQFF. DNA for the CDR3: TGTGCCAGCAGCCCGGGACTAGCCGTATACAATGAGCAGTTCTTC.

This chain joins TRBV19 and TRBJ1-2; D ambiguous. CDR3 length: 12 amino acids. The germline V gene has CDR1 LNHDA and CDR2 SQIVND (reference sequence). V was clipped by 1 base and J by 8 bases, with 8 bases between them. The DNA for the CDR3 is TGTGCCAGTAGTATAGGAATCGGCGGCTACACCTTC. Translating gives CASSIGIGGYTF.

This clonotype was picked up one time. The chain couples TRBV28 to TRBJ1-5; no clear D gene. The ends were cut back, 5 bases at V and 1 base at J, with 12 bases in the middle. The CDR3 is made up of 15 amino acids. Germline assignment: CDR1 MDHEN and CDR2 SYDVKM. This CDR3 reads CASSHSQASNQPQHF. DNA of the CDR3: TGTGCCAGCAGTCATAGCCAGGCCAGCAATCAGCCCCAGCATTTT.

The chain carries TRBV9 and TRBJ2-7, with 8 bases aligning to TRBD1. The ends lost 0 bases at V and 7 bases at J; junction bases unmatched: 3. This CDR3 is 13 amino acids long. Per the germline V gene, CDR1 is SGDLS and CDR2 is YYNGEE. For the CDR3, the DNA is TGTGCCAGCAGCGTAGGGACAGGGAGGGAGCAGTACTTC. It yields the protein CASSVGTGREQYF.

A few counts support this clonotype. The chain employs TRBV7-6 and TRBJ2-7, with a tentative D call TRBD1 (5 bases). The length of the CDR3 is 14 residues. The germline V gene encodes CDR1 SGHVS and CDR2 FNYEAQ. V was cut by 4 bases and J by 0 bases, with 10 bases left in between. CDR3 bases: TGTGCCAGCAGCTCCGCGGACAACTCCTACGAGCAGTACTTC. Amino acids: CASSSADNSYEQYF.

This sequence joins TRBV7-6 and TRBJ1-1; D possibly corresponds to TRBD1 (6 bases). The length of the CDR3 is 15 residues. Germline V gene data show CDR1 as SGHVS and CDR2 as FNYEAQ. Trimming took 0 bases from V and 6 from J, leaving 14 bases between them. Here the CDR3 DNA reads TGTGCCAGCAGCTTAGCGCCAGGGGTTTTCGCTGAAGCTTTCTTT. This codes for CASSLAPGVFAEAFF.

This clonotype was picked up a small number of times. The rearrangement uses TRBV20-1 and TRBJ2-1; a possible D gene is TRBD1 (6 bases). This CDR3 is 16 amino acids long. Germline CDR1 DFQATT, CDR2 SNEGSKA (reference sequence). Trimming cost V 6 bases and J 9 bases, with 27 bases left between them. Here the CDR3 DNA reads TGCAGTGCACAGACCACTCCAGGGGCCTTCCTTATTGAGCAGTTCTTC. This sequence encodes CSAQTTPGAFLIEQFF.

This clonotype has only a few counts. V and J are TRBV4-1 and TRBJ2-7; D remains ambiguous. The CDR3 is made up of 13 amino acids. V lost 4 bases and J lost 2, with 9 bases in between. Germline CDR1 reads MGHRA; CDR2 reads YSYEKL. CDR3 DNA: TGCGCCAGCAGCCGAGACTGGACCTACGAGCAGTACTTC. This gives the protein CASSRDWTYEQYF.

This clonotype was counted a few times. In nucleotides, the CDR3 is TGTGCTAGTGGTTTAGGACTAGCGGACACAGATACGCAGTATTTT. It is translated as CASGLGLADTDTQYF. The V gene is TRBV12-5, the J gene TRBJ2-3; TRBD2 aligns across 10 bases. V shed 3 bases and J 2 bases; nucleotides not matched to a gene: 2. This CDR3 spans 15 amino acids. Per germline, CDR1 LGHNT and CDR2 FRNRAP.

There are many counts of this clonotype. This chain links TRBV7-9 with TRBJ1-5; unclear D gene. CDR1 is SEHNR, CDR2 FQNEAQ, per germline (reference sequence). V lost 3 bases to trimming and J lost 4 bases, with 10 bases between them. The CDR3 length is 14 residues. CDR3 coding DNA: TGTGCCAGCAGCTTTGGGCAAGCGAATCAGCCCCAGCATTTT. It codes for CASSFGQANQPQHF. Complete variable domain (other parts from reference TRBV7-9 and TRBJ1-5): DTGVSQNPRHKITKRGQNVTFRCDPISEHNRLYWYRQTLGQGPEFLTYFQNEAQLEKSRLLSDRFSAERPKGSFSTLEIQRTEQGDSAMYLCASSFGQANQPQHFGDGTRLSIL.